A selection of T cell receptor beta chains follows, all from one sample in a study of identical twins. MiXCR, applied by TCRdb to the 5' RACE reads, yields one record per CDR3 protein. The repertoire holds about 890,000 distinct CDR3 sequences, with around 12% as singletons. This sample was shared with a second study, whose subject was yellow fever vaccine responses in identical twins.

The sample was PBMCs. Receptors were obtained from a woman under 30 in good health. The CDR3 runs from the conserved cysteine through the conserved F or W. D genes are given only for firm matches. Clone size is not always given. Where it is, it says once, few, many or a class for expanded clones.

V: TRBV20-1
length: 16
D: .
size: .
J: TRBJ2-6
CDR3: CSARAFGTSGANVLTF
DNA: TGCAGTGCTAGGGCCTTTGGGACCTCTGGGGCCAACGTCCTGACTTTC

V: TRBV27
length: 14
D: TRBD1
size: few
J: TRBJ1-6
CDR3: CASSAGTGSSPLHF
DNA: TGTGCCAGCAGCGCCGGGACAGGGTCTTCACCCCTCCACTTT

V: TRBV10-3
length: 15
D: .
size: .
J: TRBJ1-1
CDR3: CAIGGAGVENTEAFF
DNA: TGTGCCATCGGAGGAGCGGGAGTTGAGAACACTGAAGCTTTCTTT

V: TRBV6-5
length: 16
D: TRBD1
size: .
J: TRBJ2-1
CDR3: CASSYTGASSYNEQFF
DNA: TGTGCCAGCAGTTATACAGGGGCGAGCTCCTACAATGAGCAGTTCTTC

V: TRBV6-5
length: 15
D: .
size: few
J: TRBJ2-3
CDR3: CASSYSTVRTDTQYF
DNA: TGTGCCAGCAGTTACTCGACCGTCCGCACAGATACGCAGTATTTT

V: TRBV20-1
length: 14
D: TRBD2
size: few
J: TRBJ2-1
CDR3: CSASGGRSDNEQFF
DNA: TGCAGTGCTAGCGGCGGGAGATCAGACAATGAGCAGTTCTTC

V: TRBV11-2
length: 14
D: .
size: many
J: TRBJ2-5
CDR3: CASSFTVIQETQYF
DNA: TGTGCCAGCAGCTTCACAGTGATCCAAGAGACCCAGTACTTC

V: TRBV7-2
length: 13
D: .
size: few
J: TRBJ2-1
CDR3: CASSLLTLGEQFF
DNA: TGTGCCAGCAGCTTATTGACATTGGGTGAGCAGTTCTTC

V: TRBV10-3
length: 13
D: .
size: .
J: TRBJ1-2
CDR3: CAITRESNYGYTF
DNA: TGTGCCATCACCAGGGAATCTAACTATGGCTACACCTTC

V: TRBV27
length: 16
D: TRBD2
size: .
J: TRBJ2-5
CDR3: CASSLYGGGLRETQYF
DNA: TGTGCCAGCAGTTTATACGGGGGAGGGCTTAGAGAGACCCAGTACTTC

V: TRBV5-1
length: 16
D: TRBD2
size: many
J: TRBJ2-1
CDR3: CASSSSGGLSYNEQFF
DNA: TGCGCCAGCAGCTCCAGCGGGGGGCTATCCTACAATGAGCAGTTCTTC

V: TRBV5-1
length: 14
D: TRBD2
size: many
J: TRBJ2-7
CDR3: CASSQAGGLYEQYF
DNA: TGCGCCAGCAGCCAAGCGGGAGGACTCTACGAGCAGTACTTC

V: TRBV5-1
length: 15
D: .
size: many
J: TRBJ1-5
CDR3: CASSQGLNIGEPQHF
DNA: TGCGCCAGCAGCCAGGGCTTAAACATAGGCGAGCCCCAGCATTTT

V: TRBV12-3/TRBV12-4
length: 16
D: .
size: .
J: TRBJ2-7
CDR3: CASSFGGAPRFYEQYF
DNA: TGTGCCAGCAGTTTTGGGGGAGCCCCGCGTTTTTACGAGCAGTACTTC

V: TRBV12-3/TRBV12-4
length: 14
D: .
size: .
J: TRBJ1-1
CDR3: CASRLWTMNTEAFF
DNA: TGTGCCAGCAGGCTGTGGACCATGAACACTGAAGCTTTCTTT

V: TRBV3-1
length: 13
D: .
size: .
J: TRBJ2-5
CDR3: CASGTRGGETQYF
DNA: TGTGCCAGCGGGACTCGAGGGGGAGAGACCCAGTACTTC

V: TRBV3-1
length: 14
D: TRBD1
size: few
J: TRBJ2-7
CDR3: CASSRGQLSYEQYF
DNA: TGTGCCAGCAGCCGGGGACAGCTGTCCTACGAGCAGTACTTC

V: TRBV4-1
length: 14
D: .
size: few
J: TRBJ2-3
CDR3: CASSQVLQTDTQYF
DNA: TGCGCCAGCAGCCAAGTGCTGCAGACAGATACGCAGTATTTT

V: TRBV6-1
length: 14
D: .
size: .
J: TRBJ1-1
CDR3: CASSELGGDTEAFF
DNA: TGTGCCAGCAGTGAACTCGGAGGGGACACTGAAGCTTTCTTT

V: TRBV20-1
length: 15
D: TRBD2
size: .
J: TRBJ2-1
CDR3: CSGNPTSGLSNEQFF
DNA: TGCAGTGGAAACCCAACTAGCGGGCTCTCCAATGAGCAGTTCTTC

V: TRBV5-1
length: 14
D: TRBD2
size: .
J: TRBJ2-5
CDR3: CASSPNWGGETQYF
DNA: TGCGCCAGCAGCCCCAATTGGGGGGGAGAGACCCAGTACTTC

V: TRBV5-5
length: 12
D: .
size: .
J: TRBJ2-2
CDR3: CASSLADGELFF
DNA: TGTGCCAGCAGCTTGGCCGACGGGGAGCTGTTTTTT

V: TRBV7-9
length: 16
D: TRBD1
size: few
J: TRBJ2-7
CDR3: CASSPIGGQNSYEQYF
DNA: TGTGCCAGCAGCCCCATAGGGGGACAGAACTCCTACGAGCAGTACTTC

V: TRBV2
length: 15
D: .
size: few
J: TRBJ2-7
CDR3: CASSAQGGSSYEQYF
DNA: TGTGCCAGCAGCGCCCAGGGGGGCAGCTCCTACGAGCAGTACTTC

V: TRBV19
length: 13
D: .
size: once
J: TRBJ1-4
CDR3: CASSSGINEKLFF
DNA: TGTGCCAGTAGTTCAGGGATTAATGAAAAACTGTTTTTT

V: TRBV20-1
length: 15
D: .
size: .
J: TRBJ1-3
CDR3: CSASPRTVSGNTIYF
DNA: TGCAGTGCTAGCCCCAGAACCGTCTCTGGAAACACCATATATTTT

V: TRBV4-2
length: 16
D: .
size: few
J: TRBJ2-2
CDR3: CASSQDGPGNTGELFF
DNA: TGTGCCAGCAGCCAAGATGGGCCCGGGAACACCGGGGAGCTGTTTTTT

V: TRBV28
length: 16
D: TRBD2
size: few
J: TRBJ2-1
CDR3: CASSLLAGGPIYEQFF
DNA: TGTGCCAGCAGTTTACTAGCGGGGGGGCCAATATATGAGCAGTTCTTC

V: TRBV18
length: 14
D: .
size: many
J: TRBJ1-1
CDR3: CASSPGPMNTEAFF
DNA: TGTGCCAGCTCACCGGGACCCATGAACACTGAAGCTTTCTTT

V: TRBV20-1
length: 15
D: TRBD1
size: .
J: TRBJ1-6
CDR3: CSATQTGGSNSPLHF
DNA: TGCAGTGCGACCCAGACAGGGGGCAGTAATTCACCCCTCCACTTT

V: TRBV3-1
length: 14
D: .
size: many
J: TRBJ2-7
CDR3: CASSQDVFSYEQYF
DNA: TGTGCCAGCAGCCAAGATGTGTTCTCCTACGAGCAGTACTTC

V: TRBV7-6
length: 13
D: .
size: many
J: TRBJ1-1
CDR3: CASSLVLGTEAFF
DNA: TGTGCCAGCAGCTTAGTGCTCGGGACTGAAGCTTTCTTT

V: TRBV10-3
length: 14
D: .
size: .
J: TRBJ2-5
CDR3: CAISSGAIAETQYF
DNA: TGTGCCATCAGTTCCGGGGCCATTGCAGAGACCCAGTACTTC

V: TRBV25-1
length: 14
D: TRBD1
size: few
J: TRBJ1-2
CDR3: CASSDQGVYYGYTF
DNA: TGTGCCAGCAGTGACCAGGGGGTTTACTATGGCTACACCTTC

V: TRBV29-1
length: 14
D: .
size: .
J: TRBJ2-3
CDR3: CSVSSYPFTDTQYF
DNA: TGCAGCGTCAGTTCATATCCGTTCACAGATACGCAGTATTTT

V: TRBV15
length: 14
D: .
size: few
J: TRBJ2-3
CDR3: CATSRSTSTDTQYF
DNA: TGTGCCACCAGCAGAAGTACTAGCACAGATACGCAGTATTTT

V: TRBV4-1
length: 15
D: .
size: few
J: TRBJ2-2
CDR3: CASSQAGEGAGELFF
DNA: TGCGCCAGCAGCCAAGCGGGAGAGGGGGCCGGGGAGCTGTTTTTT

V: TRBV12-3/TRBV12-4
length: 12
D: .
size: .
J: TRBJ1-1
CDR3: CASSWTYTEAFF
DNA: TGTGCCAGCAGTTGGACCTACACTGAAGCTTTCTTT

V: TRBV12-3/TRBV12-4
length: 16
D: TRBD2
size: many
J: TRBJ2-3
CDR3: CASGKRGALSTDTQYF
DNA: TGTGCCAGCGGGAAGCGGGGAGCACTTAGCACAGATACGCAGTATTTT

V: TRBV13
length: 17
D: .
size: few
J: TRBJ2-2
CDR3: CASSFLWEQPKAGELFF
DNA: TGTGCCAGCAGCTTCCTGTGGGAACAGCCAAAGGCCGGGGAGCTGTTTTTT

V: TRBV29-1
length: 12
D: .
size: many
J: TRBJ1-1
CDR3: CSGKTGLPEAFF
DNA: TGCAGCGGCAAAACAGGGCTGCCTGAAGCTTTCTTT

V: TRBV20-1
length: 19
D: TRBD2
size: .
J: TRBJ2-1
CDR3: CSVSTEYSGGLDPYNEQFF
DNA: TGCAGTGTTTCGACTGAATATAGCGGGGGGCTCGACCCCTACAATGAGCAGTTCTTC

V: TRBV3-1
length: 14
D: .
size: few
J: TRBJ1-6
CDR3: CASSQGVRNSPLHF
DNA: TGTGCCAGCAGCCAAGGCGTGCGGAATTCACCCCTCCACTTT

V: TRBV18
length: 16
D: .
size: few
J: TRBJ2-2
CDR3: CASSPTSLSNTGELFF
DNA: TGTGCCAGCTCACCTACTAGCCTTTCGAACACCGGGGAGCTGTTTTTT

V: TRBV12-3/TRBV12-4
length: 14
D: .
size: few
J: TRBJ2-5
CDR3: CASSSRGDQETQYF
DNA: TGTGCCAGCAGTTCCCGGGGAGATCAAGAGACCCAGTACTTC

V: TRBV12-3/TRBV12-4
length: 14
D: TRBD2
size: .
J: TRBJ2-7
CDR3: CASRRQRESYEQYF
DNA: TGTGCCAGCAGACGTCAGCGGGAGAGCTACGAGCAGTACTTC

V: TRBV27
length: 12
D: TRBD2
size: .
J: TRBJ2-1
CDR3: CASSRTRHEQFF
DNA: TGTGCCAGCAGCCGGACTAGACATGAGCAGTTCTTC

V: TRBV6-5
length: 16
D: .
size: few
J: TRBJ2-1
CDR3: CASSLAGVLSYNEQFF
DNA: TGTGCCAGCAGTTTGGCTGGGGTTTTATCCTACAATGAGCAGTTCTTC

V: TRBV10-3
length: 17
D: TRBD2
size: few
J: TRBJ2-7
CDR3: CAISAGPGTSGLREQYF
DNA: TGTGCCATCAGTGCGGGACCTGGGACTAGCGGATTGCGCGAGCAGTACTTC

V: TRBV20-1
length: 13
D: .
size: many
J: TRBJ2-1
CDR3: CSQDRVNDNEQFF
DNA: TGCAGCCAAGACCGGGTCAACGACAATGAGCAGTTCTTC

V: TRBV13
length: 17
D: .
size: .
J: TRBJ2-5
CDR3: CASSLSGRGASQETQYF
DNA: TGTGCCAGCAGCCTCTCGGGGAGGGGGGCCTCCCAAGAGACCCAGTACTTC

V: TRBV5-4
length: 15
D: TRBD1
size: few
J: TRBJ2-7
CDR3: CASSPGTGATYEQYF
DNA: TGTGCCAGCAGCCCGGGGACAGGGGCAACCTACGAGCAGTACTTC

V: TRBV6-1
length: 18
D: .
size: .
J: TRBJ2-1
CDR3: CASSEMPFLGTSYNEQFF
DNA: TGTGCCAGCAGTGAAATGCCCTTTCTAGGGACCTCCTACAATGAGCAGTTCTTC

V: TRBV20-1
length: 13
D: .
size: .
J: TRBJ2-1
CDR3: CSLWVRMEGEQFF
DNA: TGCAGTCTATGGGTGCGCATGGAGGGTGAGCAGTTCTTC